This TCR beta chain was captured by sequencing in a study of shared clonotypes between healthy human individuals. Naive CD8 isolation took CD45RO-negative cells positively selected for CCR7 and excluded terminally differentiated effector memory CD45RA+ cells. Libraries were prepared by immunoSEQ multiplex PCR; TCRdb keeps only in-frame clonotypes and omits some of them. Among 1.5 million to 2.5 million clones, about 94% were seen once, and the ten largest hold roughly 1%. The CDR3 runs 15 residues. Germline CDR1 and CDR2: SGHAT and FQNNGV. V dropped 3 bases and J dropped 0 bases, with 11 bases sitting between them.

This clonotype originated in a young man in good health. Sequences were obtained from naive CD8+ T cells sorted from blood. The chain is built from TRBV11-2 and TRBJ2-5; D uncertain. The CDR3 protein is CASSFSYYHQETQYF. The CDR3 region has the DNA TGTGCCAGCAGCTTTAGCTACTACCACCAAGAGACCCAGTACTTC.